The clone carrying this TCR beta chain was detected only a few times. The antigen remains undetermined. V shed 1 base and J 6 bases; nucleotides not matched to a gene: 8. The CDR3 is 15 amino acids. The record originates from a study of identical twins. cDNA carried unique molecular identifiers, and a universal primer site was added by template switching. TCRdb re-called the 5' RACE reads through MiXCR, storing one row per CDR3 protein. The table includes around 690,000 distinct CDR3 sequences, approximately 22% detected once. Study conclusions and caveats: Compared with unrelated sharing, twin-shared out-of-frame alpha sequences had more low-probability sequences.

The same data also contributed to another study, on T cells expressing NK-cell markers. As that report states: In roughly six donors, dominant NKG2C+ clonotypes were roughly 1.0-8% of CD8+ T cells.

What was sequenced was PBMCs. The clonotype originates from a woman aged 18-29 years in good health. The chain links TRBV12-3 or TRBV12-4 to TRBJ2-5, with 7 bases aligning to TRBD2. The CDR3 DNA reads TGTGCCAGCAGTTTAGAGACTAGCAGTCGGAAGACCCAGTACTTC. Its translation: CASSLETSSRKTQYF.